This T cell receptor (beta chain) originates from a study of T cells in Graves' hyperthyroidism and ophthalmopathy. Whole-study results and caveats: Most expanded thyroid clonotypes above 0.001 also appeared in blood. Ophthalmopathy could be told apart from stable hyperthyroidism with a 13 V-J model.

Trimming removed 0 bases from V and 5 bases from J; junction bases left unmatched: 11. This CDR3 region has 17 residues. Germline V gives CDR1 MGHDK, CDR2 SYGVNS. There were TCR beta CDR3 regions amplified from RNA transcripts. Researchers ran a first-round RT-PCR on the TCR CDR3 using the HTBI primer set. TCRdb processed the multiplex PCR reads anew with MiXCR; each CDR3 protein has one entry. Of 650,000 to 850,000 distinct CDR3 sequences in the sample, roughly a sixth were seen once. About this clonotype: What it binds is not known.

Sequenced sample: blood. The chain combines TRBV25-1 with TRBJ2-5, with 8 bases that match TRBD2. This sequence originates from a woman aged 45 to 65 with Graves' hyperthyroidism that later progressed to Graves' ophthalmopathy. In DNA, the CDR3 is TGTGCCAGCAGTGAATATAGGGCGGGGGGATCGGCCGAGACCCAGTACTTC. Translating it yields CASSEYRAGGSAETQYF.